This T cell receptor (beta chain) stems from a study of cytomegalovirus exposure and HLA in healthy donors. The wider study: Within the Caucasian-associated ancestry cluster were around 80% of the approximately 370 genotyped donors.

The PCR ran on 60 Vbeta and 13 Jbeta primers. The data were produced by immunoSEQ multiplex PCR, yet TCRdb's version contains in-frame clones alone and is incomplete. The data show about 210,000 clones, with roughly 79% seen just once and approximately 1.8% held by the top ten. General observations from the study: Some public TCRs appeared in many individuals, while most sequences were rare.

As concerns this clone: Its target is not known.

Germline CDR1 and CDR2: LNHDA and SQIVND (reference sequence). The CDR3 is made up of 17 amino acids. V shed 0 bases and J 0 bases; nucleotides not matched to a gene: 6. The sample was PBMCs. V gene TRBV19 combines with J gene TRBJ2-7; 9 bases line up with TRBD2. The clonotype comes from a male donor in good health and CMV-seronegative. CDR3 coding DNA: TGTGCCAGTAGTATAGATCTATCAGCGGGAGGCTCCTACGAGCAGTACTTC. The encoded protein is CASSIDLSAGGSYEQYF.